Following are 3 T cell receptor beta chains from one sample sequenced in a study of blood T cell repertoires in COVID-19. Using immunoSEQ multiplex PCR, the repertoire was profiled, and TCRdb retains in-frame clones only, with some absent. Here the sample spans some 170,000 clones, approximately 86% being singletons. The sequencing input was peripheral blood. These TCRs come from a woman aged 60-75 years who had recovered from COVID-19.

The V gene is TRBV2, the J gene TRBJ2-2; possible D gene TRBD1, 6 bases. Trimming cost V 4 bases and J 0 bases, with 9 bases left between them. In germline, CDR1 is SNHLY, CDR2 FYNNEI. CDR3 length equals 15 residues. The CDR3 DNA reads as TGTGCCAGCAGTGCAGGGGCCCCGAACACCGGGGAGCTGTTTTTT. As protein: CASSAGAPNTGELFF.

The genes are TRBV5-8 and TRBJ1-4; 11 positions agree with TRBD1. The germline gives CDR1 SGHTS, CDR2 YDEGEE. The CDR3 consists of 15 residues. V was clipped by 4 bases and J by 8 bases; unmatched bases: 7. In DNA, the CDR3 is TGTGCCAGCAGCCCCGGGACAGGGGGAGGCGAAAAACTGTTTTTT. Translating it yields CASSPGTGGGEKLFF.

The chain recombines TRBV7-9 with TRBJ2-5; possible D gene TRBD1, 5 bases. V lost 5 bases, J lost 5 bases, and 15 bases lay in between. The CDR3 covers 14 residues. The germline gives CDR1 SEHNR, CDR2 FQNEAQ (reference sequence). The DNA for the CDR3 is TGTGCCAGCAGCCCCGCAGGGTTCGAGGAGACCCAGTACTTC. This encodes CASSPAGFEETQYF.